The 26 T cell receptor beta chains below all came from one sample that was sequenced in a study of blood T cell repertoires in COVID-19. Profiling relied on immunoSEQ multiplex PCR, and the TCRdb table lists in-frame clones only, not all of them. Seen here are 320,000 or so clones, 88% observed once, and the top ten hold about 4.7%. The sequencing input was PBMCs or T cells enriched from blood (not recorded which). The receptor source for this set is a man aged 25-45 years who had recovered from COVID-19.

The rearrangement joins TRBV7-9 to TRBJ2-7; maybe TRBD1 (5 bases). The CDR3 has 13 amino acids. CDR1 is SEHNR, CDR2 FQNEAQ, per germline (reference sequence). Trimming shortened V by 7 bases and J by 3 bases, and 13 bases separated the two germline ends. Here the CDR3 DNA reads TGTGCCAGCACCTCGCAGGGTCGCTACGAGCAGTACTTC. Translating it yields CASTSQGRYEQYF.

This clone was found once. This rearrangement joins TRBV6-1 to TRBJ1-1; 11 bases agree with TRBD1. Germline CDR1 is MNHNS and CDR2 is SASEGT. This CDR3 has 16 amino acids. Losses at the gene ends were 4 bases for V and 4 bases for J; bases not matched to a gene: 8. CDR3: CASSVWTGGVGTEAFF. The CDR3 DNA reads TGTGCCAGCAGTGTCTGGACAGGGGGCGTAGGCACTGAAGCTTTCTTT.

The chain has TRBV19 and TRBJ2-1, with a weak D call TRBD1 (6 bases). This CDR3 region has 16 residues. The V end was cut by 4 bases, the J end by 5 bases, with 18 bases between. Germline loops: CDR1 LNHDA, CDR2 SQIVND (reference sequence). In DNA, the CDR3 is TGTGCCAGTAGTAGGAACCGGGACAAGGGGGACAATGAGCAGTTCTTC. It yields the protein CASSRNRDKGDNEQFF.

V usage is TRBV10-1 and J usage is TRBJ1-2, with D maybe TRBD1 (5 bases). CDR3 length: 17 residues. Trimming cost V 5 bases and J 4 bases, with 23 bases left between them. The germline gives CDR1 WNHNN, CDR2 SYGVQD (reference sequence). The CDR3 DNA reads TGCGCCAGCAGTCAACCCCCCGAGCAGGGAGGGCCCTATGGCTACACCTTC. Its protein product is CASSQPPEQGGPYGYTF.

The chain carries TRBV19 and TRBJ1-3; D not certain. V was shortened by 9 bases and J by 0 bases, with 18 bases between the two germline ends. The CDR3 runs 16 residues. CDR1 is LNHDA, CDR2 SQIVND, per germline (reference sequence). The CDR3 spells CASSSTRLRSGNTIYF. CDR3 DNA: TGTGCCAGCTCATCAACCAGGTTACGCTCTGGAAACACCATATATTTT.

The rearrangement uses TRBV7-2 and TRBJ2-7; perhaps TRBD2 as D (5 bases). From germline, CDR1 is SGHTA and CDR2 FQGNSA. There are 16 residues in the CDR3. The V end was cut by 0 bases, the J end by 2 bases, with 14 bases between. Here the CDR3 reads CASSLASDGGTYEQYF. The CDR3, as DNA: TGTGCCAGCAGCTTAGCCTCGGACGGAGGAACCTACGAGCAGTACTTC.

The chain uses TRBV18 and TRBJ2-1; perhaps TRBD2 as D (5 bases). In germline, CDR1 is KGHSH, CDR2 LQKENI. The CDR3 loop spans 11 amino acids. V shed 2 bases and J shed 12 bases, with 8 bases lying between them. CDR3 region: CASSPGRGQFF. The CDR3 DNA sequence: TGTGCCAGCTCACCAGGCCGGGGGCAGTTCTTC.

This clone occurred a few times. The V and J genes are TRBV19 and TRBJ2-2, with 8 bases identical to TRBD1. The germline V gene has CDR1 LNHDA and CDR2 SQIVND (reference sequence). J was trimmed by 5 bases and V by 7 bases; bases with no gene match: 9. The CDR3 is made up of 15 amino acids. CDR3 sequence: CASKPSGQETGELFF. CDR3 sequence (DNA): TGTGCCAGTAAACCCTCGGGACAGGAAACCGGGGAGCTGTTTTTT.

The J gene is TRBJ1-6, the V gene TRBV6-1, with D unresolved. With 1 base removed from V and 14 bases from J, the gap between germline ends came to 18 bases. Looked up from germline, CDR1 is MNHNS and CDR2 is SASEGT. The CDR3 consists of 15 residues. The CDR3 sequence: CASSEGSSGIVTLHF. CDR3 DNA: TGTGCCAGCAGTGAAGGGAGCAGTGGAATAGTAACCCTCCACTTT.

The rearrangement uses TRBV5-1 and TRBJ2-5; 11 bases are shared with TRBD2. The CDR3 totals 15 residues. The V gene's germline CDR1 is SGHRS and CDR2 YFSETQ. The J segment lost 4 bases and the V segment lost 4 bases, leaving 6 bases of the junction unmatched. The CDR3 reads CASSQTSGVGETQYF. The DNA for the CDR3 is TGCGCCAGCAGCCAGACTAGCGGGGTTGGAGAGACCCAGTACTTC.

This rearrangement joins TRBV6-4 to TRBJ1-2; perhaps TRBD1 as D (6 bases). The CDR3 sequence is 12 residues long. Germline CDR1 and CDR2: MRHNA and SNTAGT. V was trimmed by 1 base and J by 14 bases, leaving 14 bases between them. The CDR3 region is CASSDWGQSATF. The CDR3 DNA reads TGTGCCAGCAGTGACTGGGGACAATCCGCAACCTTC.

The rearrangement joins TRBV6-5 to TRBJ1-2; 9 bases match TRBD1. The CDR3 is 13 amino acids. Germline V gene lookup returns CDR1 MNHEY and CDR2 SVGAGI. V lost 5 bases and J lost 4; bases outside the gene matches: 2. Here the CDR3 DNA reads TGTGCCAGCAGTCAGACAGGGGGCTATGGCTACACCTTC. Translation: CASSQTGGYGYTF.

The CDR3 loop reads CASAERGSNQPQHF. The CDR3 DNA reads TGTGCCAGTGCTGAAAGGGGGAGCAATCAGCCCCAGCATTTT. V and J are TRBV19 and TRBJ1-5; maybe TRBD1 (6 bases). Germline V gene lookup returns CDR1 LNHDA and CDR2 SQIVND (reference sequence). The germline V and J ends were trimmed by 8 bases and 1 base, with 12 bases remaining between them. The CDR3 has 14 amino acids.

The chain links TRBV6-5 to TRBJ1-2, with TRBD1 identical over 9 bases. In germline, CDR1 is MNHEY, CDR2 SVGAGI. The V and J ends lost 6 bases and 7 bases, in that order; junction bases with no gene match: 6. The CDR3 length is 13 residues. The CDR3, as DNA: TGTGCCAGCAGACCGGGGACAGGGCTTGGCTACACCTTC. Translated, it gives CASRPGTGLGYTF.

The CDR3 here is CASSETGYGYTF. CDR3 sequence (DNA): TGTGCCAGCAGTGAGACAGGGTATGGCTACACCTTC. The rearrangement uses TRBV2 and TRBJ1-2; 7 bases are shared with TRBD1. Germline CDR1 and CDR2: SNHLY and FYNNEI. This CDR3 comprises 12 residues. J was trimmed by 5 bases and V by 3 bases; bases with no gene match: 0. Full variable domain (missing parts from reference TRBV2 and TRBJ1-2): EPEVTQTPSHQVTQMGQEVILRCVPISNHLYFYWYRQILGQKVEFLVSFYNNEISEKSEIFDDQFSVERPDGSNFTLKIRSTKLEDSAMYFCASSETGYGYTFGSGTRLTVV.

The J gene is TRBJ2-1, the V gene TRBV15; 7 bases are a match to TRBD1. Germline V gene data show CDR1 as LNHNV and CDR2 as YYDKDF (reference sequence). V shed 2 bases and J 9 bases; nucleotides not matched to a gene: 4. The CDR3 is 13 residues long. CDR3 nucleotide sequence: TGTGCCACCAGCAGAACGACAGGGTTTGAGCAGTTCTTC. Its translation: CATSRTTGFEQFF. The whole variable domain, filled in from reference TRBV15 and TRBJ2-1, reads DAMVIQNPRYQVTQFGKPVTLSCSQTLNHNVMYWYQQKSSQAPKLLFHYYDKDFNNEADTPDNFQSRRPNTSFCFLDIRSPGLGDTAMYLCATSRTTGFEQFFGPGTRLTVL.

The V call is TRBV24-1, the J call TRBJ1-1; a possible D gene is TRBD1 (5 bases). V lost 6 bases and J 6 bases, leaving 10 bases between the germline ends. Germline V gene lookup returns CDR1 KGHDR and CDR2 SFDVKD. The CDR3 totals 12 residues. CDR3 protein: CATSLGGAEAFF. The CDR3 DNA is TGTGCCACCAGTCTGGGAGGGGCTGAAGCTTTCTTT.

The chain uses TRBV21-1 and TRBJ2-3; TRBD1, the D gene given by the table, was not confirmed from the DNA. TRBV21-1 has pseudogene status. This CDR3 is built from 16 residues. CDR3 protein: CASSKLGQVDTDTQYF. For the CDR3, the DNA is TGTGCCAGCAGCAAACTGGGACAGGTGGACACAGATACGCAGTATTTT.

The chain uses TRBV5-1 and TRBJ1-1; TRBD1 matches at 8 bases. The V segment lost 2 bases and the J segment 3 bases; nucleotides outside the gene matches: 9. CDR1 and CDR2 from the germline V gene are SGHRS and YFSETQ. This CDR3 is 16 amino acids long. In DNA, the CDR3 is TGCGCCAGCAGCTTAAACAGGGGGAGCGGGGACACTGAAGCTTTCTTT. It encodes CASSLNRGSGDTEAFF.

CDR3 sequence (DNA): TGTGCCAGCTCACCCCCCATGGGCGGGGAGGGTAATTACAATGAGCAGTTCTTC. Protein product: CASSPPMGGEGNYNEQFF. The J gene is TRBJ2-1, the V gene TRBV18; 7 nucleotides agree with TRBD2. V shed 3 bases, J shed 4 bases, and the junction held 15 bases outside the gene matches. The CDR3 extends over 18 amino acids. Germline CDR1 reads KGHSH; CDR2 reads LQKENI.

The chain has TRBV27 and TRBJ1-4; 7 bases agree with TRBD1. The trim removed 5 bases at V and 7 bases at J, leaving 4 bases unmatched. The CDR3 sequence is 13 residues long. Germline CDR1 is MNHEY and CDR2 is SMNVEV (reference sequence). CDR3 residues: CASSTTGAEKLFF. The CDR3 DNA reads TGTGCCAGCAGTACAACAGGGGCTGAAAAACTGTTTTTT.

The CDR3 region is CASSYQGRNSPLHF. The DNA of the CDR3 is TGTGCCAGCAGTTACCAGGGTAGGAATTCACCCCTCCACTTT. The V call is TRBV6-5, the J call TRBJ1-6; tentatively, D is TRBD1 (5 bases). CDR1 is MNHEY, CDR2 SVGAGI, per germline. Trimming shortened V by 2 bases and J by 7 bases, and 9 bases separated the two germline ends. The CDR3 is 14 amino acids.

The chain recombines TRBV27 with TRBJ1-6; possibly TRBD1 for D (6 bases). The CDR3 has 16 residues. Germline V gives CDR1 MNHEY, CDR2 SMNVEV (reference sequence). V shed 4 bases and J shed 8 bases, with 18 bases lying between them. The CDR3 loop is CASSSTLQGWDSPLHF. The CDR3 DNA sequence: TGTGCCAGCAGTTCCACCCTTCAGGGGTGGGATTCACCCCTCCACTTT.

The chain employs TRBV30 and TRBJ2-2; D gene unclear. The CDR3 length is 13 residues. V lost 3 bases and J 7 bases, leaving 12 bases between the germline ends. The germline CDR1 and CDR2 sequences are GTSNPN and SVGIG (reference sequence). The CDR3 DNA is TGTGCCTGGAGGGGTAATAGCATCGGGGAGCTGTTTTTT. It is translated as CAWRGNSIGELFF.

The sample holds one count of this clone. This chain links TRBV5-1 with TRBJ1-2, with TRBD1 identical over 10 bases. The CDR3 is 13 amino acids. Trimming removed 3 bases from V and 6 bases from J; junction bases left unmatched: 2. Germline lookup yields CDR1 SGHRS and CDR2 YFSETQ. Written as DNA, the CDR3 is TGCGCCAGCAGCTACGGACAGGGGGATGGCTACACCTTC. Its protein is CASSYGQGDGYTF.

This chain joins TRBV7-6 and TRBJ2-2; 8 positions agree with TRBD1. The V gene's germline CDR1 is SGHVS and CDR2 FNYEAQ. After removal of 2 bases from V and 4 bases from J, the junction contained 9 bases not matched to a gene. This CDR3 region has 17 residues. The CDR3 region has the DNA TGTGCCAGCAGCTTAAACCCCGGGACAGGACTCACCGGGGAGCTGTTTTTT. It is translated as CASSLNPGTGLTGELFF.